This is a list of T cell receptor beta chains from one sample in a study of blood T cell repertoires in COVID-19. TCRdb keeps only in-frame clones here, not all; method: immunoSEQ multiplex PCR. The sample consists of more than 110,000 clones, approximately 85% of them appearing once. The sequenced sample was peripheral blood. The receptors derive from a woman aged 80 or over with acute or convalescent COVID-19. The CDR3 runs from the conserved cysteine through the conserved F or W. The D gene is left open where the match is weak. Some rows have no size entry. The others give once, few or many, or a class for an expanded clone.

-,-,TRBV2,TRBJ2-7,CASSESPGRSYEQYF,TGTGCCAGCAGTGAGTCTCCAGGGCGCTCCTACGAGCAGTACTTC
few,-,TRBV18,TRBJ2-4,CASSPSSKNIQYF,TGTGCCAGCTCACCATCGTCCAAAAACATTCAGTACTTC
once,TRBD1,TRBV24-1,TRBJ2-7,CATSDWDSYEQYF,TGTGCCACCAGTGATTGGGACAGCTACGAGCAGTACTTC
-,-,TRBV6-5,TRBJ1-5,CASSYMGSQPQHF,TGTGCCAGCAGTTACATGGGGAGTCAGCCCCAGCATTTT
-,-,TRBV12-3/TRBV12-4,TRBJ2-1,CASSLFDEQFF,TGTGCCAGCAGTTTATTCGATGAGCAGTTCTTC
-,TRBD1,TRBV10-3,TRBJ2-1,CAISELDRAARAFF,TGTGCCATCAGTGAGTTAGACAGGGCCGCTCGCGCGTTCTTC
-,TRBD2,TRBV7-6,TRBJ2-1,CASSLTPSGRLYNEQFF,TGTGCCAGCAGCTTAACCCCTAGCGGGAGACTTTACAATGAGCAGTTCTTC
-,-,TRBV6-4,TRBJ1-2,CASSRRGGGLDGYTF,TGTGCCAGCAGTCGGCGCGGGGGTGGACTGGATGGCTACACCTTC
few,TRBD1,TRBV27,TRBJ1-5,CASSSGARGQQPQHF,TGTGCCAGCAGCTCGGGTGCGAGGGGGCAGCAGCCCCAGCATTTT
-,-,TRBV5-1,TRBJ1-1,CASSILGGTEAFF,TGCGCCAGCAGCATTTTAGGGGGCACTGAAGCTTTCTTT
once,TRBD1,TRBV10-2,TRBJ2-7,CASSEITGGSEQYF,TGCGCCAGCAGTGAGATCACAGGGGGCAGTGAGCAGTACTTC
once,-,TRBV15,TRBJ2-7,CATTEGVNYEQYF,TGTGCCACAACTGAAGGGGTCAACTACGAGCAGTACTTC
-,-,TRBV11-2,TRBJ1-2,CASSSPKTWGRGYTF,TGTGCCAGCAGCTCCCCTAAAACTTGGGGCCGCGGCTACACCTTC
few,TRBD1,TRBV11-1,TRBJ1-4,CASSFMGQTTNEKLFF,TGTGCCAGCAGCTTCATGGGACAGACAACTAATGAAAAACTGTTTTTT
-,-,TRBV12-3/TRBV12-4,TRBJ2-7,CASSKTPSYEQYF,TGTGCCAGCAGTAAGACTCCTTCCTACGAGCAGTACTTC
many,TRBD1,TRBV27,TRBJ2-3,CASSIARGKGTDTQYF,TGTGCCAGCAGTATAGCCAGGGGGAAGGGCACAGATACGCAGTATTTT
-,-,TRBV7-6,TRBJ1-2,CASSSTVGGLGYTF,TGTGCCAGCAGCAGTACAGTTGGAGGGCTCGGCTACACCTTC
-,-,TRBV18,TRBJ1-1,CASSPPGQLNTEAFF,TGTGCCAGCTCACCACCGGGACAACTGAACACTGAAGCTTTCTTT
-,-,TRBV15,TRBJ2-1,CATSREDGSLNEQFF,TGTGCCACCAGCAGAGAGGACGGGAGTCTCAATGAGCAGTTCTTC
-,-,TRBV28,TRBJ2-4,CASSLIGGAKNIQYF,TGTGCCAGCAGTTTAATCGGGGGTGCCAAAAACATTCAGTACTTC
-,-,TRBV3-1/TRBV3-2,TRBJ1-1,CASSQGRVGVAFF,TGTGCCAGCAGCCAAGGTAGGGTCGGGGTGGCTTTCTTT
-,TRBD2,TRBV4-1,TRBJ2-1,CASSRGVAGTSGHNEQFF,TGCGCCAGCAGCCGGGGTGTCGCAGGGACTAGCGGGCACAATGAGCAGTTCTTC
-,TRBD2,TRBV9,TRBJ2-3,CASSLRGGGGTDTQYF,TGTGCCAGCAGCCTACGGGGGGGCGGAGGCACAGATACGCAGTATTTT
-,TRBD1,TRBV19,TRBJ1-1,CASSTRTGAEAFF,TGTGCCAGTAGTACCCGGACAGGGGCTGAAGCTTTCTTT
-,-,TRBV7-2,TRBJ1-1,CASSSLRGWNTEAFF,TGTGCCAGCAGCTCCCTCAGGGGATGGAACACTGAAGCTTTCTTT
-,-,TRBV6-4,TRBJ2-2,CASRGLATGELFF,TGTGCCAGCAGGGGGCTGGCCACCGGGGAGCTGTTTTTT
once,-,TRBV20-1,TRBJ1-2,CRGSGNGYTF,TGCAGAGGGTCAGGGAATGGCTACACCTTC
-,-,TRBV4-2,TRBJ1-4,CASSQEAPQGRASEKLFF,TGTGCCAGCAGCCAAGAGGCCCCCCAGGGCAGGGCGAGTGAAAAACTGTTTTTT
once,-,TRBV7-9,TRBJ2-5,CASSLRPAAEAQYF,TGTGCCAGCAGCTTACGGCCCGCTGCCGAGGCCCAGTACTTC
few,-,TRBV2,TRBJ1-2,CASRGGAYHGYTF,TGTGCCAGCAGAGGAGGGGCTTATCATGGCTACACCTTC